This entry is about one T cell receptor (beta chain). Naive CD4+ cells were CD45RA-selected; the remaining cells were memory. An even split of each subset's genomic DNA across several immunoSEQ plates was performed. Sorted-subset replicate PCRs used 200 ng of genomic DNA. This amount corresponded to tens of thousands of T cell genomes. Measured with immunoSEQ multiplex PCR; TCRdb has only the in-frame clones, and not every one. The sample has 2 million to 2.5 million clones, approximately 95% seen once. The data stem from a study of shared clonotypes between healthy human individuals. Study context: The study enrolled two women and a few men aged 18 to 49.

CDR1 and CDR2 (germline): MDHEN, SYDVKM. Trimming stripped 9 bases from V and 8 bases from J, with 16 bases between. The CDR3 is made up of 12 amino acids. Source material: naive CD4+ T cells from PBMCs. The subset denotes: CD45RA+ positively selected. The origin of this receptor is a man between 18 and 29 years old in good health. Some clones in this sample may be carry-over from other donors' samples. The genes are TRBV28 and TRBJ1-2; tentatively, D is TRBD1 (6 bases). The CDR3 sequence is CASLAWGAGYTF. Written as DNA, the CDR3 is TGTGCCAGTCTCGCGTGGGGGGCCGGCTACACCTTC.